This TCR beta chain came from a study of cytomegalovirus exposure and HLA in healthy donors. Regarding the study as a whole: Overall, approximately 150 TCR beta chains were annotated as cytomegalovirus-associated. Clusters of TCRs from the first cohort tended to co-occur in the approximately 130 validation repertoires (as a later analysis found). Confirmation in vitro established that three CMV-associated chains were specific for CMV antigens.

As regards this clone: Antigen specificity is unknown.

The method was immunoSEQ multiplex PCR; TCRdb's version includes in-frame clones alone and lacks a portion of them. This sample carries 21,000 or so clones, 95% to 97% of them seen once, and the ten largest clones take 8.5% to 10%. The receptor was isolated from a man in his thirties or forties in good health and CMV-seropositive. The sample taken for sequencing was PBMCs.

The CDR3 spells CASSFGQVYEQYF. The CDR3 DNA reads TGCGCCAGCAGCTTCGGACAGGTTTACGAGCAGTACTTC. This rearrangement joins TRBV5-1 to TRBJ2-7; 7 nucleotides match TRBD1. The CDR3 is 13 residues long. CDR1 SGHRS and CDR2 YFSETQ come from the germline V gene. The V and J ends lost 2 bases and 4 bases, in that order; junction bases with no gene match: 3.